This T cell receptor (beta chain) was profiled in a study of cytomegalovirus exposure and HLA in healthy donors. Study-wide results and limits: Cytomegalovirus-associated TCR beta chains were listed, numbering some 150. Earlier analysis looked at TCR beta V segments, and most were productive about 90% or about 30% of the time. In a later analysis, about 17,000 TCR beta sequences were associated with HLA alleles at 0.05 false discovery rate.

Amplification used 60 Vbeta primers and 13 Jbeta primers. Here immunoSEQ multiplex PCR was the method, and the copy in TCRdb shows in-frame clones only, minus some. The sample lists 100,000 or so clones, more than 80% occurring once. V was pared by 1 base and J by 6 bases, with 9 bases of the junction left unmatched. Germline CDR1 is SGHNT and CDR2 is YYREEE (reference sequence). This CDR3 has 16 amino acids. Note on this clone: The antigen remains unidentified.

The origin of this receptor is a man aged 30 to 39 in good health and CMV-seronegative. This chain links TRBV5-4 with TRBJ2-3; 9 bases agree with TRBD2. The sequencing input was PBMCs. The CDR3 DNA reads as TGTGCCAGCAGCTTGAGGGCTAGCGGGATTTTCGATACGCAGTATTTT. Translation: CASSLRASGIFDTQYF.